This T cell receptor beta chain was sequenced in a study of Graves' ophthalmopathy and Graves' hyperthyroidism. As the template, RNA transcripts were used to amplify TCR beta CDR3 regions. Investigators did first-round RT-PCR with HTBI primers, then second-round multiplex PCR. TCRdb itself ran the multiplex PCR reads through MiXCR, one entry per CDR3 protein. The sample lists 740,000 or so distinct CDR3 sequences, approximately 40% occurring once. On this clonotype itself: Antigen specificity is unknown. The DNA is left out, because the CDR3 cannot be placed on it with certainty; the CDR3 is given as TCRdb lists it.

No donor had other autoimmune disease, uncontrolled infection, pregnancy or lactation. Germline CDR1 and CDR2: LNHNV and YYDKDF (reference sequence). The CDR3 contains 21 residues when both ends are counted. General study results and limits: Blood shared most expanded thyroid clonotypes above 0.001 frequency.

V gene TRBV15 combines with J gene TRBJ1-5. The sample comprised peripheral blood. This TCR derives from an adult man with Graves' ophthalmopathy. CDR3 loop: CATSGGHYGYTFGSGLLAQHF.